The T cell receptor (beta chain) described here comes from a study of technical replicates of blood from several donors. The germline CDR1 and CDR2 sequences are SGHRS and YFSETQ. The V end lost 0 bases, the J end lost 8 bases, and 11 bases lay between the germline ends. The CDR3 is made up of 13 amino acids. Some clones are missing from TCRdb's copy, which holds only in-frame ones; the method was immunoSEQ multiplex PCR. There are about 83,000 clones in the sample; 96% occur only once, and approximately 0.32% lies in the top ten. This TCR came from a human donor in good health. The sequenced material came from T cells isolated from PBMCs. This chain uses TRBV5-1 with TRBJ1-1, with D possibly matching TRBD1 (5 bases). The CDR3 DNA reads TGCGCCAGCAGCTTGGGCCCAGGGAGGGAAGCTTTCTTT. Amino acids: CASSLGPGREAFF.